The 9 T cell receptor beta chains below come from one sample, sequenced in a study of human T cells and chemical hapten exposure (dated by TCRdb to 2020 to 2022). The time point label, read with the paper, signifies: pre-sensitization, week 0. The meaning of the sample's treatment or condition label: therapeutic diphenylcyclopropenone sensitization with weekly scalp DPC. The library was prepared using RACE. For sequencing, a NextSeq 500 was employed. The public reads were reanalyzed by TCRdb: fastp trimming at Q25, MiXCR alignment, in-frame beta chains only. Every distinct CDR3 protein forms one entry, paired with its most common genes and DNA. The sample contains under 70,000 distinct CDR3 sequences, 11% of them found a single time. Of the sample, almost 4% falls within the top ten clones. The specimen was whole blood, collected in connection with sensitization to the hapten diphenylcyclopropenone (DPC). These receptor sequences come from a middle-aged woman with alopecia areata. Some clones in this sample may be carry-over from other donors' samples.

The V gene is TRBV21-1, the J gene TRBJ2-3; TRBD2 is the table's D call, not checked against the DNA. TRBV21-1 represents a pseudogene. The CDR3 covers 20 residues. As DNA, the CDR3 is TGTGCCAGCAACCGAACGGACAGGGCGGCTAGCGGGAGTGTCACAGATACGCAGTATTTT. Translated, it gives CASNRTDRAASGSVTDTQYF.

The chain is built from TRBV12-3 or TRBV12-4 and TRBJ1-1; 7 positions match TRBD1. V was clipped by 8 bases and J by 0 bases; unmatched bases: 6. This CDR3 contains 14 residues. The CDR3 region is CASGKGTVNTEAFF. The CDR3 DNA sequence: TGTGCCAGCGGGAAGGGGACAGTGAACACTGAAGCTTTCTTT.

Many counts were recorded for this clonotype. The CDR3 is CSVGGLAGAYEQYF. Here the CDR3 DNA reads TGCAGCGTTGGGGGACTAGCGGGAGCCTACGAGCAGTACTTC. The chain links TRBV29-1 to TRBJ2-7, with 14 bases aligning to TRBD2. The germline V gene has CDR1 SQVTM and CDR2 ANQGSEA. V shed 4 bases and J 2 bases; nucleotides not matched to a gene: 1. The CDR3 is 14 amino acids.

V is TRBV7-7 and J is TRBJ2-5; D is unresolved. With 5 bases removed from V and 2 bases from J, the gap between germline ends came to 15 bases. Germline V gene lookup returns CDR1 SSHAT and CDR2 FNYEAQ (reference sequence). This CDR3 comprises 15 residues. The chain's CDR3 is CASSPAPDTQETQYF. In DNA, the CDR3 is TGTGCCAGCAGCCCTGCCCCAGACACTCAAGAGACCCAGTACTTC. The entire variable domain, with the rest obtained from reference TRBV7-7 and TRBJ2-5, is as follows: GAGVSQSPRYKVTKRGQDVTLRCDPISSHATLYWYQQALGQGPEFLTYFNYEAQPDKSGLPSDRFSAERPEGSISTLTIQRTEQRDSAMYRCASSPAPDTQETQYFGPGTRLLVL.

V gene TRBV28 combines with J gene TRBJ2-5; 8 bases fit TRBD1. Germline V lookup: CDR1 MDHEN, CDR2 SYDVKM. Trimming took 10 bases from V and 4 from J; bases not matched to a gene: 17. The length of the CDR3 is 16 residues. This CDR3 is CATRPRSNRGLETQYF. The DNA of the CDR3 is TGTGCCACCCGACCCCGTTCAAACAGGGGGTTAGAGACCCAGTACTTC. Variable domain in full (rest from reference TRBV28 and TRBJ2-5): DVKVTQSSRYLVKRTGEKVFLECVQDMDHENMFWYRQDPGLGLRLIYFSYDVKMKEKGDIPEGYSVSREKKERFSLILESASTNQTSMYLCATRPRSNRGLETQYFGPGTRLLVL.

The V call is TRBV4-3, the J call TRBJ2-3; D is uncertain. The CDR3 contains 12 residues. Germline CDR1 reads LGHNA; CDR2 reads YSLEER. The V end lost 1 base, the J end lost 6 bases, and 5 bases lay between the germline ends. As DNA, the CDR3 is TGCGCCAGCAGCCAAGGTGTGGATACGCAGTATTTT. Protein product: CASSQGVDTQYF.

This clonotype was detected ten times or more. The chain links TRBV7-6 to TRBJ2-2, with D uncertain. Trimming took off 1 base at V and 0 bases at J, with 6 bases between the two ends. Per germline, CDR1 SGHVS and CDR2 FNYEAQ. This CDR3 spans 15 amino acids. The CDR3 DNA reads TGTGCCAGCAGCTTAGGCGCGGCGAACACCGGGGAGCTGTTTTTT. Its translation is CASSLGAANTGELFF.

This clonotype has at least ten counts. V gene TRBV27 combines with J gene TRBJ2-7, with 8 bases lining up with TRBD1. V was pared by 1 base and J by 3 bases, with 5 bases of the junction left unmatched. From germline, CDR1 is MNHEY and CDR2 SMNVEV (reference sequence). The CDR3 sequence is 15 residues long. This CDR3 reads CASSLFLGQVYEQYF. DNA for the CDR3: TGTGCCAGCAGTTTATTCCTGGGACAGGTCTACGAGCAGTACTTC.

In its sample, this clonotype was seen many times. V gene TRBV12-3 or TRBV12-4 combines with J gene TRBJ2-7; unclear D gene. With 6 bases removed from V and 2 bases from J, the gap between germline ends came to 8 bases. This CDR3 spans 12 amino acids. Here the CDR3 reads CASSTIPYEQYF. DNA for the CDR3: TGTGCCAGCAGCACCATCCCCTACGAGCAGTACTTC.